This T cell receptor (beta chain) was captured by sequencing in a study of beta chain features in type 1 diabetes. Overall study results and limits: Across all four CD4+ subsets, people with type 1 diabetes showed modestly shorter TCRB CDR3s.

In its sample, this clone was seen a few times. What it binds is unknown. Trimming at V came to 4 bases and at J to 2 bases, leaving 8 bases not matched to a gene. Per the germline V gene, CDR1 is SGHTA and CDR2 is FQGNSA. CDR3 size: 17 residues. Every isolated RNA sample was fully reverse transcribed, so sequencing captured expressed TCRB transcripts. Sequencing was performed with immunoSEQ multiplex PCR; in TCRdb, only in-frame clones are kept and a portion is missing. The sample has about 340,000 clones; roughly 12% are singletons. Material for sequencing was naive CD4+ T cells from blood. This TCR came from a woman between 18 and 30 years old with type 1 diabetes. The chain links TRBV7-2 to TRBJ2-7; 13 bases map to TRBD2. The CDR3 DNA reads as TGTGCCAGCAGCTCGACCCTCGGACTAGCGGGAGCCTACGAGCAGTACTTC. As protein: CASSSTLGLAGAYEQYF.